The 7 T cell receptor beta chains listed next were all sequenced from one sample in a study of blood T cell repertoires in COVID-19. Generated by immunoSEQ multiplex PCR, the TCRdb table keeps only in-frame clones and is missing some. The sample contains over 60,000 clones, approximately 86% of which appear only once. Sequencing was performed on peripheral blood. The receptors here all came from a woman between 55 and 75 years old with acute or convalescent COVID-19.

Here the CDR3 reads CASVPPGPIYEQYF. The CDR3 DNA sequence: TGTGCCAGCGTACCCCCGGGTCCCATCTACGAGCAGTACTTC. V and J are TRBV28 and TRBJ2-7; D not certain. Trimming took 8 bases from V and 3 from J, leaving 17 bases between them. The CDR3 is 14 residues long. Germline CDR1 is MDHEN and CDR2 is SYDVKM.

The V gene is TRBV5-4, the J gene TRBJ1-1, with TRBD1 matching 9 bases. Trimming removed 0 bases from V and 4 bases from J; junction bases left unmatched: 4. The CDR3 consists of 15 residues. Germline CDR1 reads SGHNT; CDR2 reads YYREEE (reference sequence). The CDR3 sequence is CASSLDPTGGTEAFF. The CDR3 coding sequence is TGTGCCAGCAGCTTGGATCCGACAGGGGGCACTGAAGCTTTCTTT.

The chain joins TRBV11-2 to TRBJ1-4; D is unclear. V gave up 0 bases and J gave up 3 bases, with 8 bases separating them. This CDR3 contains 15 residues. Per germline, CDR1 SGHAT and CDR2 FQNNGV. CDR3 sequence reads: CASSLDPGSNEKLFF. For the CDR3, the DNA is TGTGCCAGCAGCTTAGATCCGGGTTCTAATGAAAAACTGTTTTTT.

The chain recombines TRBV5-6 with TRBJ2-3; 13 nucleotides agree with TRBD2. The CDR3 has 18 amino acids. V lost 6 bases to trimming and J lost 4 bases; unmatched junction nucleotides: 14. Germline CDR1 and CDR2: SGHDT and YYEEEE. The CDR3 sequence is CASIAGLAGARFADTQYF. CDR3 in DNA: TGTGCCAGCATCGCAGGACTAGCGGGGGCCCGATTCGCAGATACGCAGTATTTT.

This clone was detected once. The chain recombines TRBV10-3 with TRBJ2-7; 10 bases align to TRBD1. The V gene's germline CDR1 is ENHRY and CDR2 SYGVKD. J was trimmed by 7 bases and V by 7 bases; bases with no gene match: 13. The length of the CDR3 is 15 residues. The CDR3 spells CAINSRDRGTGEQYF. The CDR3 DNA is TGTGCCATCAATTCGAGGGACAGGGGTACAGGGGAGCAGTACTTC.

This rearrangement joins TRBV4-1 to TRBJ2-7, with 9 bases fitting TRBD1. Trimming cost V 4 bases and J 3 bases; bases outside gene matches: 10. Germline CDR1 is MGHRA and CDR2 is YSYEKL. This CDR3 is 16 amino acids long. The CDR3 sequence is CASSREPGTGIYEQYF. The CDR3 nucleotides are TGCGCCAGCAGCCGAGAACCCGGGACAGGGATCTACGAGCAGTACTTC.

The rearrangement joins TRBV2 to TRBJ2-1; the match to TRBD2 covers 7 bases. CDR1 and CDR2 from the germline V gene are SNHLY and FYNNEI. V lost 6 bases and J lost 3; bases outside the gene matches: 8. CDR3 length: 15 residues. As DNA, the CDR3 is TGTGCCAGCAGGGGGCCGGGGGGAGGCTACAATGAGCAGTTCTTC. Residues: CASRGPGGGYNEQFF.